This TCR beta chain derives from a study of cytomegalovirus exposure and HLA in healthy donors. The assay was immunoSEQ multiplex PCR, and TCRdb's table has in-frame clones only and misses some. The repertoire consists of around 190,000 clones, with around nine tenths occurring once and the leading ten covering about 7.7%. This clone has a single count. The germline gives CDR1 MDHEN, CDR2 SYDVKM. Trimming stripped 6 bases from V and 8 bases from J, with 10 bases between. There are 11 residues in the CDR3. This TCR derives from a man aged 25 to 40 in good health and CMV-seropositive. The J gene is TRBJ1-2, the V gene TRBV28, with TRBD1 as a possible D gene (5 bases). The sample was PBMCs. The CDR3 DNA follows: TGTGCCAGCAGGTTAAACAGGGGCTACACCTTC. It encodes CASRLNRGYTF.